This T cell receptor (beta chain) was sequenced for a study of beta chain features in type 1 diabetes. Isolated RNA was reverse transcribed in full, so expressed TCRB transcripts were sequenced. An average roughly 3.3 million reads came from naive, central memory and regulatory T cell samples. This table comes from immunoSEQ multiplex PCR, and its TCRdb copy is limited to in-frame clones, with some not included. Here the sample spans under 850,000 clones, roughly 13% being singletons. Study conclusions and caveats: All four CD4+ subsets of Type 1 diabetes patients contained TCRB CDR3s that were moderately but significantly shorter.

The CDR3 is made up of 12 amino acids. Trimming removed 0 bases from V and 10 bases from J, with 9 bases in between. Germline-derived CDR1 and CDR2 are MNHEY and SVGAGI. This clone was counted only a few times. Its antigen remains unknown. Sequencing input: naive CD4+ T cells from blood. The TCR originated in a man between 18 and 35 years old with type 1 diabetes. The gene calls are TRBV6-5 and TRBJ1-1; TRBD1 might be the D (6 bases). Here the CDR3 reads CASSYSGGGAFF. The DNA of the CDR3 is TGTGCCAGCAGTTACTCTGGAGGGGGAGCTTTCTTT.